The 26 T cell receptor beta chains in this list originate from one sample, sequenced in a study of shared clonotypes between healthy human individuals. Method: immunoSEQ multiplex PCR; TCRdb's copy keeps in-frame clones and lacks some. The sample holds about 1.1 million clones; approximately 80% are singletons and the top ten take almost 0.9%. Sequencing used memory CD4+ T cells from PBMCs. Noted subset: CD45RA-negative fraction. The receptors come from a man younger than 35 in good health. Some clones in this sample may be carry-over from other donors' samples.

This clone was counted only a few times. The chain carries TRBV14 and TRBJ1-1; tentatively, D is TRBD1 (5 bases). Trimming removed 2 bases at V and 5 bases at J, with 9 bases between. Germline CDR1 and CDR2: SGHDN and FVKESK. The CDR3 length is 13 residues. CDR3 bases: TGTGCCAGCAGCCAAACCGAGGGGACTGAAGCTTTCTTT. This codes for CASSQTEGTEAFF. The variable domain in full, with the rest retrieved from reference TRBV14 and TRBJ1-1, is EAGVTQFPSHSVIEKGQTVTLRCDPISGHDNLYWYRRVMGKEIKFLLHFVKESKQDESGMPNNRFLAERTGGTYSTLKVQPAELEDSGVYFCASSQTEGTEAFFGQGTRLTVV.

The CDR3 here is CASRPRQGGSTEAFF. CDR3 bases: TGTGCCAGCAGGCCAAGACAGGGCGGGAGTACTGAAGCTTTCTTT. The rearrangement joins TRBV6-6 to TRBJ1-1, with 7 positions matching TRBD1. There are 15 residues in the CDR3. Germline-derived CDR1 and CDR2 are MNHNY and SVGAGI (reference sequence). The trim removed 6 bases at V and 5 bases at J, leaving 12 bases unmatched.

This rearrangement joins TRBV2 to TRBJ1-1; 7 bases are a match to TRBD1. V trimming: 6 bases; J trimming: 11 bases; junction bases outside the gene matches: 9. The CDR3 has 12 amino acids. Germline V gene data show CDR1 as SNHLY and CDR2 as FYNNEI. The CDR3 DNA sequence: TGTGCCAGCAGCGACGGCGGGACAGAGGCTTTCTTT. Amino acid sequence: CASSDGGTEAFF.

The chain uses TRBV10-2 and TRBJ2-1, with TRBD2 as a possible D gene (6 bases). CDR1 and CDR2 from the germline V gene are WSHSY and SAAADI. Trimming took off 7 bases at V and 4 bases at J, with 17 bases between the two ends. The CDR3 is 15 amino acids. CDR3 bases: TGCGCCAGCACTAAGGGTAGCGGAGTTTACAATGAGCAGTTCTTC. Translated: CASTKGSGVYNEQFF.

This sequence joins TRBV7-9 and TRBJ2-7, with D tentatively TRBD1 (6 bases). The V gene lost 7 bases and the J gene lost 6 bases, with 13 bases spanning the gap. This CDR3 is 12 amino acids long. Per the germline V gene, CDR1 is SEHNR and CDR2 is FQNEAQ (reference sequence). CDR3 DNA: TGTGCCAGCACTAGATCAGGGGCCGAGCAGTACTTC. It codes for CASTRSGAEQYF.

The chain couples TRBV6-1 to TRBJ2-5; D gene ambiguous. The J call may be mistaken, given a closer DNA end match to TRBJ2-7. The CDR3 is made up of 15 amino acids. CDR1 and CDR2 from the germline V gene are MNHNS and SASEGT. DNA of the CDR3: TGTGCCAGCGGGTTATCTAACGGCGCCTTCTACGAGCAGTACTTC. It codes for CASGLSNGAFYEQYF.

The chain recombines TRBV5-1 with TRBJ1-1; tentative D call: TRBD1 (6 bases). V was trimmed by 7 bases and J by 4 bases, leaving 14 bases between them. CDR3 size: 13 residues. Per the germline V gene, CDR1 is SGHRS and CDR2 is YFSETQ. The CDR3 DNA sequence: TGCGCCAGCCAAACAGGGATGGGCACTGAAGCTTTCTTT. Translated: CASQTGMGTEAFF. Filled out from reference TRBV5-1 and TRBJ1-1, the complete variable domain reads KAGVTQTPRYLIKTRGQQVTLSCSPISGHRSVSWYQQTPGQGLQFLFEYFSETQRNKGNFPGRFSGRQFSNSRSEMNVSTLELGDSALYLCASQTGMGTEAFFGQGTRLTVV.

For this clone: At the DNA level, this CDR3 is encoded by other sequences in the same sample as well. This chain links TRBV5-1 with TRBJ2-3; 7 positions agree with TRBD2. The germline CDR1 and CDR2 sequences are SGHRS and YFSETQ. The CDR3 spans 15 residues. Trimming took 1 base from V and 1 from J; bases not matched to a gene: 3. Here the CDR3 DNA reads TGCGCCAGCAGCTTGCCTAGCGGCGGCACAGATACGCAGTATTTT. It codes for CASSLPSGGTDTQYF.

As concerns this clone: This clone may be a read error of a much larger clone one base away. This CDR3 is also generated by other DNA sequences in the sample. This sequence joins TRBV7-9 and TRBJ2-1; D unclear. V lost 3 bases, J lost 1 base, and 4 bases lay in between. This CDR3 region has 13 residues. The germline gives CDR1 SEHNR, CDR2 FQNEAQ (reference sequence). The CDR3 loop reads CASSFRSYNEQFF. In DNA, the CDR3 is TGTGCCAGCAGCTTTAGGTCCTACAATGAGCAGTTCTTC.

The rearrangement uses TRBV6-5 and TRBJ2-3; 10 nucleotides align to TRBD2. The V segment lost 5 bases and the J segment 5 bases; nucleotides outside the gene matches: 4. CDR1 is MNHEY and CDR2 is SVGAGI in the germline V gene. The CDR3 spans 14 residues. DNA of the CDR3: TGTGCCAGCAGTCCAGCGGGAGGGCAAGATACGCAGTATTTT. This encodes CASSPAGGQDTQYF.

The V gene is TRBV28, the J gene TRBJ2-5, with 7 bases that match TRBD2. Germline V gene data show CDR1 as MDHEN and CDR2 as SYDVKM. V was clipped by 4 bases and J by 5 bases; unmatched bases: 10. The CDR3 covers 15 residues. Written as DNA, the CDR3 is TGTGCCAGCAGTTCCGTTGGGAGGGCCTCCGAGACCCAGTACTTC. As protein: CASSSVGRASETQYF.

This chain connects TRBV28 to TRBJ2-1, with 10 bases lining up with TRBD2. Per germline, CDR1 MDHEN and CDR2 SYDVKM. This CDR3 has 16 amino acids. V lost 5 bases to trimming and J lost 4 bases; unmatched junction nucleotides: 8. Written as DNA, the CDR3 is TGTGCCAGCAGTCCACCAGGACTAGCGGTTTACAATGAGCAGTTCTTC. Translating it yields CASSPPGLAVYNEQFF.

The chain is built from TRBV9 and TRBJ1-1; tentatively, D is TRBD1 (6 bases). In germline, CDR1 is SGDLS, CDR2 YYNGEE. The CDR3 runs 16 residues. V lost 1 base, J lost 1 base, and 14 bases lay in between. The CDR3 loop reads CASSVSPRGKNTEAFF. The CDR3 nucleotides read TGTGCCAGCAGCGTAAGTCCCAGGGGAAAGAACACTGAAGCTTTCTTT.

The table lists this clone with a few counts. The same CDR3 is also encoded by other DNA sequences in this sample. The gene calls are TRBV5-4 and TRBJ2-3; D not resolved. The V and J ends lost 0 bases and 5 bases respectively, with 4 bases between them. The CDR3 is 12 residues long. Germline CDR1 reads SGHNT; CDR2 reads YYREEE (reference sequence). CDR3 amino acids: CASSLAGDTQYF. For the CDR3, the DNA is TGTGCCAGCAGCTTGGCCGGAGATACGCAGTATTTT.

In its sample, this clone was seen many times. The CDR3 spells CASSFTGEQFF. CDR3 in DNA: TGCGCCAGCAGCTTTACGGGGGAGCAGTTCTTC. The chain is built from TRBV5-1 and TRBJ2-1; TRBD2 might be the D (5 bases). Germline CDR1 reads SGHRS; CDR2 reads YFSETQ. V was cut by 2 bases and J by 10 bases, with 7 bases left in between. The CDR3 has 11 amino acids.

The chain carries TRBV2 and TRBJ2-1; TRBD2 agrees at 7 bases. V lost 11 bases and J lost 0; bases outside the gene matches: 1. The CDR3 is 12 residues long. Looked up from germline, CDR1 is SNHLY and CDR2 is FYNNEI. The CDR3 protein is CAGGGSYNEQFF. The CDR3 DNA follows: TGTGCCGGGGGGGGCTCCTACAATGAGCAGTTCTTC.

The CDR3 loop is CASSLFPSPGSGRRNEQFF. Here the CDR3 DNA reads TGTGCCAGCAGCTTATTCCCCTCACCGGGTAGCGGGAGACGCAATGAGCAGTTCTTC. V usage is TRBV7-9 and J usage is TRBJ2-1; 9 bases are shared with TRBD2. V lost 2 bases, J lost 6 bases, and 17 bases stayed unmatched. Per the germline V gene, CDR1 is SEHNR and CDR2 is FQNEAQ (reference sequence). CDR3 length equals 19 residues.

The chain links TRBV6-1 to TRBJ2-2; 8 bases fit TRBD1. The CDR3 is 14 residues long. Trimming took 11 bases from V and 3 from J; bases not matched to a gene: 8. Per the germline V gene, CDR1 is MNHNS and CDR2 is SASEGT. The CDR3 sequence is CAGRDRGYTGELFF. CDR3 coding DNA: TGTGCCGGACGAGACAGGGGATACACCGGGGAGCTGTTTTTT.

V gene TRBV7-6 combines with J gene TRBJ1-2; a weak D match, TRBD1 (6 bases). CDR1 SGHVS and CDR2 FNYEAQ come from the germline V gene. This CDR3 has 13 amino acids. V was clipped by 6 bases and J by 7 bases, with 15 bases between them. CDR3 region: CASSPTGTGGYTF. The CDR3, as DNA: TGTGCCAGCAGTCCGACAGGCACCGGTGGCTACACCTTC.

This clone appeared a single time. This chain connects TRBV7-3 to TRBJ2-2; 7 bases match TRBD1. V shed 5 bases and J 7 bases; nucleotides not matched to a gene: 4. Looked up from germline, CDR1 is SGHTA and CDR2 is FQGTGA. There are 13 residues in the CDR3. The CDR3 nucleotides read TGTGCCAGCAGCCGTACAGGGGTCGGGGAGCTGTTTTTT. Encoded protein: CASSRTGVGELFF.

For this clone: A much larger clonotype is one base distant, so this may be a read error. Other DNA sequences in the same sample also yield this CDR3. V usage is TRBV28 and J usage is TRBJ1-2; D gene unclear. Germline V gene sequence: CDR1 MDHEN, CDR2 SYDVKM. The CDR3 covers 13 residues. V gave up 1 base and J gave up 0 bases, with 3 bases separating them. CDR3 in amino acids: CASSLSANYGYTF. CDR3 nucleotides: TGTGCCAGCAGTTTATCAGCTAACTATGGCTACACCTTC.

The chain is built from TRBV11-3 and TRBJ2-3; 13 nucleotides align to TRBD2. CDR1 and CDR2 from the germline V gene are SGHNT and YENEEA. This CDR3 is built from 17 residues. The V and J ends lost 4 bases and 2 bases, in that order; junction bases with no gene match: 6. The CDR3 DNA follows: TGTGCCAGCAGCTCCGGGACTAGCGGGACGACCACAGATACGCAGTATTTT. This codes for CASSSGTSGTTTDTQYF.

This sequence joins TRBV15 and TRBJ1-4; no firm D call. V dropped 0 bases and J dropped 8 bases, with 7 bases sitting between them. This CDR3 contains 13 residues. Germline V lookup: CDR1 LNHNV, CDR2 YYDKDF (reference sequence). The CDR3 sequence: CATSRDSGEKLFF. CDR3 in DNA: TGTGCCACCAGCAGAGATTCGGGAGAAAAACTGTTTTTT.

This chain links TRBV28 with TRBJ1-5, with 11 bases fitting TRBD1. Germline CDR1 is MDHEN and CDR2 is SYDVKM. The J segment lost 7 bases and the V segment lost 6 bases, leaving 14 bases of the junction unmatched. The CDR3 totals 17 residues. The CDR3 sequence: CASRGLQGTGGGQPQHF. The CDR3 DNA is TGTGCCAGCAGGGGATTACAGGGGACAGGGGGAGGGCAGCCCCAGCATTTT.

The J gene is TRBJ1-2, the V gene TRBV5-1; 10 positions match TRBD1. Germline V gene data show CDR1 as SGHRS and CDR2 as YFSETQ. This CDR3 has 15 residues. V lost 5 bases, J lost 3 bases, and 7 bases stayed unmatched. DNA for the CDR3: TGCGCCAGCAGTCCCCCGACAGGGGGCTACTATGGCTACACCTTC. Its translation is CASSPPTGGYYGYTF.

The gene calls are TRBV9 and TRBJ2-5, with D unresolved. CDR1 is SGDLS and CDR2 is YYNGEE in the germline V gene. V shed 1 base and J shed 7 bases, with 20 bases lying between them. The CDR3 loop spans 16 amino acids. Here the CDR3 reads CASSVSPHSPPGTQYF. In DNA, the CDR3 is TGTGCCAGCAGCGTATCTCCACACTCCCCGCCTGGGACCCAGTACTTC.